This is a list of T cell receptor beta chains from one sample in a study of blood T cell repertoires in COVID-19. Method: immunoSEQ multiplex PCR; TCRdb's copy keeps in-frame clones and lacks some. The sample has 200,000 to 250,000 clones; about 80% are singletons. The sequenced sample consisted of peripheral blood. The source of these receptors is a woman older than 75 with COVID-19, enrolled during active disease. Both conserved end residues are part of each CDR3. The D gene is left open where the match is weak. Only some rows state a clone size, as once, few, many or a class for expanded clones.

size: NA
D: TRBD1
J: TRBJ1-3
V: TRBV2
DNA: TGTGCCAGCAGTGTACAGGGGGTAGGAAACACCATATATTTT
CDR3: CASSVQGVGNTIYF

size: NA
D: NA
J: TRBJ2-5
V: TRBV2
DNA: TGTGCCAGCGGGGCAGGGGGGTTTGAGACCCAGTACTTC
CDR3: CASGAGGFETQYF

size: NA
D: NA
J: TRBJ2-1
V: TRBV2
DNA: TGTGCCGATAACCGGGACTTGAGGAATGAGCAGTTCTTC
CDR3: CADNRDLRNEQFF

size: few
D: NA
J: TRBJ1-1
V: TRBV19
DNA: TGTGCCAGTAGTGGGGCCATTAACACTGAAGCTTTCTTT
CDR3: CASSGAINTEAFF

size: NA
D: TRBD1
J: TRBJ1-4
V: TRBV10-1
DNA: TGCGCCAGCAGGGATCGTCGGGACAGGGATACTAATGAAAAACTGTTTTTT
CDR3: CASRDRRDRDTNEKLFF

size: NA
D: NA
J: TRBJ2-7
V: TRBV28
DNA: TGTGCCAGCAGTTTAGCGGGAAAAGTGTCCTACGAGCAGTACTTC
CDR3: CASSLAGKVSYEQYF

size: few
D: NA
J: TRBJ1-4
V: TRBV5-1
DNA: TGCGCCAGCAGCAGCGGAGCGAGCTCAACTAATGAAAAACTGTTTTTT
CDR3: CASSSGASSTNEKLFF

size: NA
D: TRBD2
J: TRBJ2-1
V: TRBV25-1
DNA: TGTGCCAGCAGTGGACTAGCGGGGGGGCCAAGCAATGAGCAGTTCTTC
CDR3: CASSGLAGGPSNEQFF

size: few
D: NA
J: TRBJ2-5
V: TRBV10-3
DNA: TGTGCCATCAATGACAGAATACAAGAGACCCAGTACTTC
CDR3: CAINDRIQETQYF

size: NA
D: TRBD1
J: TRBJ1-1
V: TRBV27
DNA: TGTGCCAGCAGGGGGGACAGCCTTGAAGCTTTCTTT
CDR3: CASRGDSLEAFF

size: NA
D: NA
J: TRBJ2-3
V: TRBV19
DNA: TGTGCCAGTAGCAGACAGAAATCTAGCACAGATACGCAGTATTTT
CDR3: CASSRQKSSTDTQYF

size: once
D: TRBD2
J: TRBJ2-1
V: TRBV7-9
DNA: TGTGCCAGCAGCCCCGGGGGGAGCTCCTACAATGAGCAGTTCTTC
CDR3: CASSPGGSSYNEQFF

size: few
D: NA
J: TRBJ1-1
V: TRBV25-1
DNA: TGTGCCAGCAGTGATCTCCAGGGGTACACTGAAGCTTTCTTT
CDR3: CASSDLQGYTEAFF

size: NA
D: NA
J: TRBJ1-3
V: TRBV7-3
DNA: TGTGCCAGCAGCTTAAGCGACAGTGCTGGAAACACCATATATTTT
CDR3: CASSLSDSAGNTIYF

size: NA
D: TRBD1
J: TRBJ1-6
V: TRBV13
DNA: TGTGCCAGCAGCCTCCGGGACAGGGGTTCACCCCTCCACTTT
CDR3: CASSLRDRGSPLHF